This is a list of T cell receptor beta chains from one sample in a study of blood T cell repertoires in COVID-19. Data came from immunoSEQ multiplex PCR; TCRdb stores just in-frame clones and leaves some out. Among 110,000 to 150,000 clones listed, roughly 80% were seen once. Sequenced sample: peripheral blood. The receptor source for this set is a woman aged 80 or over with acute or convalescent COVID-19. Each CDR3 is given with its conserved first and last residue. Fields, in order: clone size, D gene, V gene, J gene, CDR3 DNA, CDR3 protein. The D gene is left open where the match is weak. Clone size appears in some rows only: once, few, many, or a class for an expanded clone.

clone size: few
D gene: TRBD1
V gene: TRBV5-1
J gene: TRBJ1-4
CDR3 DNA: TGCGCCAGCAGCTTGTCACAGGGGGCCTACAATGAAAAACTGTTTTTT
CDR3 protein: CASSLSQGAYNEKLFF

clone size: NA
D gene: NA
V gene: TRBV7-9
J gene: TRBJ2-1
CDR3 DNA: TGTGCCAGCAGCCTGGGGCGATCTTACCCCAATGAGCAGTTCTTC
CDR3 protein: CASSLGRSYPNEQFF

clone size: NA
D gene: NA
V gene: TRBV18
J gene: TRBJ2-3
CDR3 DNA: TGTGCCAGCTCAACGGTTGTTCGAGATACGCAGTATTTT
CDR3 protein: CASSTVVRDTQYF

clone size: NA
D gene: TRBD2
V gene: TRBV3-1/TRBV3-2
J gene: TRBJ2-5
CDR3 DNA: TGTGCCAGCAGCCAGGGGACTAGCGGGGGGGGCGAGACCCAGTACTTC
CDR3 protein: CASSQGTSGGGETQYF

clone size: NA
D gene: TRBD1
V gene: TRBV7-2
J gene: TRBJ1-4
CDR3 DNA: TGTGCCAGCAGCCCTACAGGGGCCCGTAATGAAAAACTGTTTTTT
CDR3 protein: CASSPTGARNEKLFF

clone size: NA
D gene: NA
V gene: TRBV28
J gene: TRBJ1-2
CDR3 DNA: TGTGCCAGCAGTTTAGATTCCGGGGTCGGAGGCTACACCTTC
CDR3 protein: CASSLDSGVGGYTF

clone size: NA
D gene: TRBD1
V gene: TRBV11-3
J gene: TRBJ1-1
CDR3 DNA: TGTGCCAGCAGCCACGGACAGGGAGAGAACACTGAAGCTTTCTTT
CDR3 protein: CASSHGQGENTEAFF

clone size: NA
D gene: NA
V gene: TRBV28
J gene: TRBJ2-1
CDR3 DNA: TGTGCCAGCAGCCTGATTAGCGGCGGCAGCTCCTACAATGAGCAGTTCTTC
CDR3 protein: CASSLISGGSSYNEQFF

clone size: NA
D gene: TRBD2
V gene: TRBV10-3
J gene: TRBJ2-5
CDR3 DNA: TGTGCCATCAGTGACCGGAGACTAGCGGGAGGGGAGACCCAGTACTTC
CDR3 protein: CAISDRRLAGGETQYF

clone size: NA
D gene: NA
V gene: TRBV11-3
J gene: TRBJ2-3
CDR3 DNA: TGTGCCAGCAGCTTAGAAAGTACTGGTACGCAGTATTTT
CDR3 protein: CASSLESTGTQYF

clone size: NA
D gene: TRBD1
V gene: TRBV5-4
J gene: TRBJ2-5
CDR3 DNA: TGTGCCAGCAGTTCAACCGGGACAGGGGAAGAGACCCAGTACTTC
CDR3 protein: CASSSTGTGEETQYF

clone size: few
D gene: NA
V gene: TRBV6-5
J gene: TRBJ1-4
CDR3 DNA: TGTGCCAGCAGGGGCCTCGGGGCAACTAATGAAAAACTGTTTTTT
CDR3 protein: CASRGLGATNEKLFF

clone size: NA
D gene: NA
V gene: TRBV7-2
J gene: TRBJ1-3
CDR3 DNA: TGTGCCAGCAGCGCCCAAACAGGGTACGGAAACACCATATATTTT
CDR3 protein: CASSAQTGYGNTIYF

clone size: NA
D gene: NA
V gene: TRBV5-1
J gene: TRBJ2-1
CDR3 DNA: TGCGCCAGCAGCTTCGGACAGTGGCATGGGGATGAGCAGTTCTTC
CDR3 protein: CASSFGQWHGDEQFF

clone size: NA
D gene: TRBD1
V gene: TRBV18
J gene: TRBJ1-2
CDR3 DNA: TGTGCCAGCTCACCACCGAACAGGGGGCCGCTAGCCGACGGGGGCTACACCTTC
CDR3 protein: CASSPPNRGPLADGGYTF

clone size: NA
D gene: TRBD2
V gene: TRBV4-1
J gene: TRBJ2-2
CDR3 DNA: TGCGCCAGCAGCCTACGGACTAGCGGGGAAGGGGAGCTGTTTTTT
CDR3 protein: CASSLRTSGEGELFF